This T cell receptor beta chain originates from a study of a mutant IDH1 vaccine in newly diagnosed glioma. Time point here: week 35, safety follow-up. Every single dose of the vaccine, 300 ug of mutant IDH1 20-mer peptide, came with topical imiquimod. The protocol was immunoSEQ multiplex PCR, while the TCRdb copy is restricted to in-frame clones and leaves out a portion. The data show 30,000 to 40,000 clones, with roughly 80% seen just once and 7% to 7.5% held by the top ten. The CDR3 has 15 residues. Germline CDR1 and CDR2: SGHRS and YFSETQ. Unmatched junction bases numbered 5, after V lost 4 bases and J lost 2 bases. With regard to this clone: The antigen remains unidentified.

Specimen: PBMCs, collected from a glioma patient whose treatment included an IDH1 peptide vaccine. The chain uses TRBV5-1 and TRBJ2-7; 11 bases agree with TRBD1. This TCR was recovered from a woman between 18 and 30 years old with glioma. The CDR3 spells CASSPTGQGAYEQYF. In DNA form, the CDR3 reads TGCGCCAGCAGCCCGACGGGACAGGGGGCCTACGAGCAGTACTTC.